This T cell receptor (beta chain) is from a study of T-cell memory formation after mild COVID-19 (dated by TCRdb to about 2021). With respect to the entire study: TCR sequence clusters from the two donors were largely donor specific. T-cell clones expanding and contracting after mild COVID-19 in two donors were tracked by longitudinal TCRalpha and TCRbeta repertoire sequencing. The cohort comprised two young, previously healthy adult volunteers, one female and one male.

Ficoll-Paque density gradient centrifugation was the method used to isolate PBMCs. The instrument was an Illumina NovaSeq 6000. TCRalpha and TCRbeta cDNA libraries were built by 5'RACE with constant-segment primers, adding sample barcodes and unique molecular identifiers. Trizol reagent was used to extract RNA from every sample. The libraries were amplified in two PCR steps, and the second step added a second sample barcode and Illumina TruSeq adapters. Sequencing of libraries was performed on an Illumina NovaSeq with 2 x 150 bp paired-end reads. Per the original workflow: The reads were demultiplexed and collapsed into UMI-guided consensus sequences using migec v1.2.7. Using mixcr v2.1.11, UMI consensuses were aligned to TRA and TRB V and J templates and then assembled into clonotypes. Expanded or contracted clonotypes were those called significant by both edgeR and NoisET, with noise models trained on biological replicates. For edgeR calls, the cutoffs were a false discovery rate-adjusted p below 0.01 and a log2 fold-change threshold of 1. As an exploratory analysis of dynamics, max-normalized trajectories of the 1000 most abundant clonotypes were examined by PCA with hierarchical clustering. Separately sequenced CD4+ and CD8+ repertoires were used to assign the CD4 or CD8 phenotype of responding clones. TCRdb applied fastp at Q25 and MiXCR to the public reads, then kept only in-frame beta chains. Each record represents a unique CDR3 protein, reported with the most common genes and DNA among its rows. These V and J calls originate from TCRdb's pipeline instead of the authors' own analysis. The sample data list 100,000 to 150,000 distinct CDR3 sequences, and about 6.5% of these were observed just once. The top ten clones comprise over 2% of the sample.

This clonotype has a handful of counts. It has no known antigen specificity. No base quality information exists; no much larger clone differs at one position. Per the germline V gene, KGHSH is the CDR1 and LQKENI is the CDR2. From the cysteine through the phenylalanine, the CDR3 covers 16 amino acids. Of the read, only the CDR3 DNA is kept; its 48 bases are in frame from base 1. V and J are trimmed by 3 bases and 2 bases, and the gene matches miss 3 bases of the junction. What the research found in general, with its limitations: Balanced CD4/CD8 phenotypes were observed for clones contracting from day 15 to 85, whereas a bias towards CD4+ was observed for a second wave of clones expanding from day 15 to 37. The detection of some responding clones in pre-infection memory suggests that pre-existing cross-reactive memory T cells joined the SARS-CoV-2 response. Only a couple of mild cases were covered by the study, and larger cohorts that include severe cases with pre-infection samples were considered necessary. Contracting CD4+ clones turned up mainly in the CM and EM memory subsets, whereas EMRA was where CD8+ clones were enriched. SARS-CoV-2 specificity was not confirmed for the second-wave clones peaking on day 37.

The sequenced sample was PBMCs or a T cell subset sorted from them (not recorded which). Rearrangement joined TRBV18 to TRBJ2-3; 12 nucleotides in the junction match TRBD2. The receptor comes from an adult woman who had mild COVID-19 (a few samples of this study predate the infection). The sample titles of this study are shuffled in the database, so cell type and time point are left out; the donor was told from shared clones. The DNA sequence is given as TGTGCCAGCTCACCTGGACTAGCGGGGAACACAGATACGCAGTATTTT. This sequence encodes CASSPGLAGNTDTQYF.